A single sample gave rise to the 11 T cell receptor beta chains below, sequenced in a study of blood T cell repertoires in COVID-19. The protocol was immunoSEQ multiplex PCR, while the TCRdb copy is restricted to in-frame clones and leaves out a portion. The sample records some 90,000 clones, less than 75% being singletons. Material for sequencing was peripheral blood. These receptors originate from a woman aged 60-75 years in a cohort sampled during active or convalescent COVID-19.

Here the CDR3 DNA reads TGCGCCAGCAGCCCGGGACTAGCGGGGCTTAACACCGGGGAGCTGTTTTTT. Its protein is CASSPGLAGLNTGELFF. The rearrangement links TRBV5-1 to TRBJ2-2, with 13 bases fitting TRBD2. Looked up from germline, CDR1 is SGHRS and CDR2 is YFSETQ. The CDR3 sequence is 17 residues long. The V and J ends lost 4 bases and 2 bases, in that order; junction bases with no gene match: 5.

The rearrangement links TRBV9 to TRBJ2-2; possible D gene TRBD2, 6 bases. Germline V gene lookup returns CDR1 SGDLS and CDR2 YYNGEE. V was trimmed by 3 bases and J by 4 bases, leaving 16 bases between them. The CDR3 is made up of 16 amino acids. The CDR3 coding sequence is TGTGCCAGCAGCGCCGCAGGTGGGCGGGGCACCGGGGAGCTGTTTTTT. Translating it yields CASSAAGGRGTGELFF.

This clone showed up just once. The V call is TRBV12-5, the J call TRBJ2-1; D perhaps matches TRBD2 (5 bases). The CDR3 consists of 15 residues. Germline assignment: CDR1 LGHNT and CDR2 FRNRAP. Trimming cost V 5 bases and J 1 base, with 12 bases left between them. The CDR3 DNA reads as TGTGCTAGTGGTCCACCGGGGATGTCCTACAATGAGCAGTTCTTC. Translated, it gives CASGPPGMSYNEQFF.

The chain combines TRBV5-1 with TRBJ2-2; 7 positions agree with TRBD2. From germline, CDR1 is SGHRS and CDR2 YFSETQ. CDR3 length equals 15 residues. Trimming at V came to 1 base and at J to 9 bases, leaving 9 bases not matched to a gene. In nucleotides, the CDR3 is TGCGCCAGCAGCTTGCAAGCGGGGAAGTCCAGGGAGCTGTTTTTT. Translated: CASSLQAGKSRELFF.

The rearrangement uses TRBV6-1 and TRBJ2-3; 11 bases agree with TRBD2. CDR3 size: 18 residues. V lost 4 bases and J lost 0; bases outside the gene matches: 9. CDR1 and CDR2 from the germline V gene are MNHNS and SASEGT. The CDR3 spells CASSAPRLAGSSTDTQYF. DNA of the CDR3: TGTGCCAGCAGTGCCCCGAGACTAGCGGGATCTAGCACAGATACGCAGTATTTT.

V gene TRBV2 combines with J gene TRBJ1-2; 9 bases align to TRBD1. With V trimmed by 0 bases and J by 5 bases, 4 bases remained unmatched. CDR1 and CDR2 from the germline V gene are SNHLY and FYNNEI. The CDR3 loop spans 15 amino acids. The CDR3 is CASSEASGQGYGYTF. In DNA form, the CDR3 reads TGTGCCAGCAGTGAAGCCTCGGGACAGGGATATGGCTACACCTTC.

This clone occurred a few times. The chain carries TRBV18 and TRBJ2-1, with 14 bases matching TRBD2. V shed 3 bases, J shed 5 bases, and the junction held 9 bases outside the gene matches. The CDR3 sequence is 18 residues long. CDR1 and CDR2 from the germline V gene are KGHSH and LQKENI. The CDR3 region has the DNA TGTGCCAGCTCACCGAAGACTAGCGGGGGGGCCGGCAACAATGAGCAGTTCTTC. Its protein product is CASSPKTSGGAGNNEQFF.

The chain couples TRBV7-9 to TRBJ2-3; weak D call: TRBD2 (7 bases). The germline V gene encodes CDR1 SEHNR and CDR2 FQNEAQ (reference sequence). Between the trimmed V and J ends, which lost 5 bases and 1 base, there was a span of 19 bases. The CDR3 loop spans 17 amino acids. The CDR3 sequence: CASSQSQGGVGTDTQYF. The CDR3 nucleotides are TGTGCCAGCAGCCAATCACAAGGGGGGGTGGGCACAGATACGCAGTATTTT.

V gene TRBV5-8 combines with J gene TRBJ1-5; D might be TRBD1 (6 bases). Germline-derived CDR1 and CDR2 are SGHTS and YDEGEE. Trimming took off 4 bases at V and 7 bases at J, with 18 bases between the two ends. CDR3 length equals 15 residues. As DNA, the CDR3 is TGTGCCAGCAGCCCCTGGAGGGGGGGGCGCCAGCCCCAGCATTTT. It codes for CASSPWRGGRQPQHF.

The chain carries TRBV6-5 and TRBJ2-7; TRBD2 is a possible D gene (6 bases). V was trimmed by 9 bases and J by 6 bases, leaving 18 bases between them. The CDR3 consists of 13 residues. CDR1 MNHEY and CDR2 SVGAGI come from the germline V gene. The CDR3 nucleotides read TGTGCCAGTATGGGGCCGGGGGTTACCGAGCAGTACTTC. This sequence encodes CASMGPGVTEQYF.

The CDR3 bases are TGTGCCAGCAGTCGGACAGGCTATGGCTACACCTTC. It yields the protein CASSRTGYGYTF. The chain employs TRBV2 and TRBJ1-2; 7 bases are a match to TRBD1. Unmatched junction bases numbered 1, after V lost 5 bases and J lost 4 bases. Germline CDR1 is SNHLY and CDR2 is FYNNEI. The CDR3 runs to 12 residues. Based on the CDR3 plus reference TRBV2 and TRBJ1-2, the full variable domain is EPEVTQTPSHQVTQMGQEVILRCVPISNHLYFYWYRQILGQKVEFLVSFYNNEISEKSEIFDDQFSVERPDGSNFTLKIRSTKLEDSAMYFCASSRTGYGYTFGSGTRLTVV.